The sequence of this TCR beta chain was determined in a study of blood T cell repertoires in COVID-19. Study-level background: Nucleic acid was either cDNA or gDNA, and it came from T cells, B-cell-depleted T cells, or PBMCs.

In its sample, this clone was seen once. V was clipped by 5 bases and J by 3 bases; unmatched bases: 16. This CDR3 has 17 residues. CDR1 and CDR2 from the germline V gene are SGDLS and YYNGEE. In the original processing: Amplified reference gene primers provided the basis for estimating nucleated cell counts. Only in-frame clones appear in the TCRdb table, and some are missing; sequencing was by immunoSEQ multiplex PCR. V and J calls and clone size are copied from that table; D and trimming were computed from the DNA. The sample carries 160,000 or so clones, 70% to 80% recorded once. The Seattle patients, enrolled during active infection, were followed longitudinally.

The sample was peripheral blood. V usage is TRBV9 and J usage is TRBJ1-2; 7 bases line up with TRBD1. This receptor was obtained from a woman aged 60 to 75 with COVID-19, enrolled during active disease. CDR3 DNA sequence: TGTGCCAGCAGACGGACAGGCGGGGCGGTTATTGACTATGGCTACACCTTC. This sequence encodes CASRRTGGAVIDYGYTF.